A single T cell receptor (beta chain) is shown here with its context. Sample time point: after dendritic cell vaccination, including at tumor progression/relapse. Only patients with spare fresh-frozen tumor and over two years of follow-up were included. V dropped 0 bases and J dropped 0 bases, with 6 bases sitting between them. Germline CDR1 reads GTSNPN; CDR2 reads SVGIG (reference sequence). CDR3 length equals 14 residues. This entry is derived from a study of glioma-infiltrating T cells after dendritic cell vaccination. The immunoSEQ assay amplified TCRB CDR3 from up to roughly 2 ug DNA. The protocol was immunoSEQ multiplex PCR, while the TCRdb copy is restricted to in-frame clones and leaves out a portion. The top ten clones hold about 9% of a sample with tens of thousands of clones, about 85% of them seen once.

This clonotype was obtained from a human donor with glioblastoma. The chain couples TRBV30 to TRBJ2-1; TRBD2 might be the D (5 bases). This material consisted of blood, taken after dendritic cell vaccination. The CDR3 DNA reads as TGTGCCTGGAGTGTAGGGAGCTCCTACAATGAGCAGTTCTTC. Its protein is CAWSVGSSYNEQFF.